These T cell receptor beta chains were read from a single sample in a study of CD8 T cells in Susac syndrome. MiXCR, applied by TCRdb to the immunoSEQ multiplex PCR reads, yields one record per CDR3 protein. The sample holds over 300,000 distinct CDR3 sequences, 92% seen once. Material: CD4+ T cells from PBMCs. The receptor set was obtained from a human donor with multiple sclerosis. Both conserved end residues are part of each CDR3. D genes are given only for firm matches. Size tells how often a clone was seen (once, few, many) or the class of an expanded clone, and some rows leave it out.

>TRBJ2-1|few|TRBV7-3|.
TGTGCCAGCAGCCTATTAGGCCCACCGCGTGTGGATGAGCAGTTCTTC
CASSLLGPPRVDEQFF
>TRBJ1-2|once|TRBV28|TRBD1
TGTGCCAGCAGCCAGCACCAAGACAGGGGAGGCTACACCTTC
CASSQHQDRGGYTF
>TRBJ2-3|.|TRBV11-2|.
TGTGCCAGCAGCTCGATACCGGGACTTAACACAGATACGCAGTATTTT
CASSSIPGLNTDTQYF
>TRBJ2-7|.|TRBV29-1|.
TGCAGCGTCGATACCGGGGCCGCCCCCTACGAGCAGTACTTC
CSVDTGAAPYEQYF
>TRBJ1-1|few|TRBV27|.
TGTGCCAGCAGTTTAAGACAGTTGGGGACTGAAGCTTTCTTT
CASSLRQLGTEAFF
>TRBJ2-1|.|TRBV6-1|.
TGTGCCAGCAGGGCACGAGCGAGGCGCTCCTACAATGAGCAGTTCTTC
CASRARARRSYNEQFF
>TRBJ2-1|.|TRBV7-9|.
TGTGCCAGCAGCTGGGTTGACCTCTTCTCCTACAATGAGCAGTTCTTC
CASSWVDLFSYNEQFF
>TRBJ2-2|.|TRBV7-3|.
TGTGCCAGCAGCCCCCAGCCCCTAACCGGGGAGCTGTTTTTT
CASSPQPLTGELFF
>TRBJ1-5|.|TRBV19|.
TGTGCCAGTAGTATCCAGGCCTCGCTTGAGAATCAGCCCCAGCATTTT
CASSIQASLENQPQHF
>TRBJ2-5|.|TRBV12-3/TRBV12-4|TRBD1
TGTGCCAGCAGTTTAGCCGGGACAGGGGGGAAGACCCAGTACTTC
CASSLAGTGGKTQYF
>TRBJ2-1|.|TRBV6-5|TRBD1
TGTGCCAGCAGTAAACTGGGACAGGGGGCGGGCGAGCAGTTCTTC
CASSKLGQGAGEQFF
>TRBJ1-1|.|TRBV6-5|.
TGTGCCAGCAGTCAACAGGACACTGAAGCTTTCTTT
CASSQQDTEAFF
>TRBJ1-1|.|TRBV12-3/TRBV12-4|.
TGTGCCAGCAGTTTCCAGGGCTTCACTGAAGCTTTCTTT
CASSFQGFTEAFF
>TRBJ2-3|.|TRBV7-2|.
TGTGCCAGCAGCCTAAGTCTCTGGGCAGATACGCAGTATTTT
CASSLSLWADTQYF
>TRBJ2-2|.|TRBV19|.
TGTGCCAGTAACGCCCAGGGGAAGATGTTTTTT
CASNAQGKMFF
>TRBJ2-6|.|TRBV12-2|.
TGTGCAAGTCCCATACTCTGGGTCGGGGCCTTCCGCGGGAGCTCTGGGGCCAACGTCCTGACTTTC
CASPILWVGAFRGSSGANVLTF
>TRBJ2-1|.|TRBV5-5|.
TGTGCCAGCAGCTTGAGTGTTCCCTACAATGAGCAGTTCTTC
CASSLSVPYNEQFF
>TRBJ2-1|.|TRBV7-3|.
TGTGCCAGCAGCTTAATGGGGGCTCGAGAGCAGTTCTTC
CASSLMGAREQFF
>TRBJ1-5|.|TRBV19|.
TGTGCCAGTAGTATGACGTTAGGGCCCCAGCATTTT
CASSMTLGPQHF
>TRBJ2-7|.|TRBV20-1|.
TGCAGTGCTAGGGGGGGACCTAACTCCTACGAGCAGTACTTC
CSARGGPNSYEQYF
>TRBJ1-1|.|TRBV24-1|TRBD1
TGTGCCACCAGTGACTCACAGGGGACTGAAGCTTTCTTT
CATSDSQGTEAFF
>TRBJ2-7|.|TRBV14|TRBD1
TGTGCCAGCAGCCACCGATATCCGGGACAGGGTAGATCCGAGCAGTACTTC
CASSHRYPGQGRSEQYF